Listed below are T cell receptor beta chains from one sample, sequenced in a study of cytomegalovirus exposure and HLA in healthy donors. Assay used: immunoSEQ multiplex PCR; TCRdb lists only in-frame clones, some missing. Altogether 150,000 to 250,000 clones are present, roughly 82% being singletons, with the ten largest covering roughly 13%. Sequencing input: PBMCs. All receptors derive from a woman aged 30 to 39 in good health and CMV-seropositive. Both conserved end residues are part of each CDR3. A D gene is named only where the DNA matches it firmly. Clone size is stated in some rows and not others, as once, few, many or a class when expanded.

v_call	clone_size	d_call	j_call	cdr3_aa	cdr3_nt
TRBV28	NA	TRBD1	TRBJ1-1	CASSSPPTGGRAEAFF	TGTGCCAGCAGTTCCCCCCCGACAGGGGGCCGGGCTGAAGCTTTCTTT
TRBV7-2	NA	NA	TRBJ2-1	CASRSWFGAPNNEQFF	TGTGCCAGCAGGTCCTGGTTTGGAGCGCCCAACAATGAGCAGTTCTTC
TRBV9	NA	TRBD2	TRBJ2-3	CASSVRGLAASTDTQYF	TGTGCCAGCAGCGTAAGGGGCCTAGCGGCTAGCACAGATACGCAGTATTTT
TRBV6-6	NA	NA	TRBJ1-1	CASVRGILNTEAFF	TGTGCCAGCGTACGGGGGATCCTGAACACTGAAGCTTTCTTT
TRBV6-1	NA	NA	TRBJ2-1	CASETEGANEQFF	TGTGCCAGCGAAACTGAGGGAGCCAATGAGCAGTTCTTC
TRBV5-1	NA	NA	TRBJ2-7	CASSFQYEQYF	TGCGCCAGCAGCTTCCAGTACGAGCAGTACTTC
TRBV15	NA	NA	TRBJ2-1	CATRRDRRLSNEQFF	TGTGCCACCAGGAGAGACAGGCGATTAAGCAATGAGCAGTTCTTC
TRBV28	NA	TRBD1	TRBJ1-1	CASSLGTGWTEAFF	TGTGCCAGCAGTCTGGGGACAGGTTGGACTGAAGCTTTCTTT
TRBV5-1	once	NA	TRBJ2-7	CASSVTRAPNEQYF	TGCGCCAGCAGCGTTACCAGGGCTCCCAACGAGCAGTACTTC
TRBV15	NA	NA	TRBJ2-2	CATSRRGFGAGELFF	TGTGCCACCAGCAGAAGGGGGTTCGGAGCCGGGGAGCTGTTTTTT
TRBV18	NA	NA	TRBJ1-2	CASSPRARLNYGYTF	TGTGCCAGCTCACCACGCGCCAGGTTAAACTATGGCTACACCTTC
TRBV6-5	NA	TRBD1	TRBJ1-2	CASRMDRGQDGYTF	TGTGCCAGCAGGATGGACAGGGGGCAGGATGGCTACACCTTC
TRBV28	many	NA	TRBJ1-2	CASSPPRRGYGYTF	TGTGCCAGCAGTCCCCCCCGGAGGGGCTATGGCTACACCTTC
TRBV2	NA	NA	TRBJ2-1	CASSLSWGGPRNEQFF	TGTGCCAGCAGTTTGTCATGGGGGGGCCCGAGGAATGAGCAGTTCTTC
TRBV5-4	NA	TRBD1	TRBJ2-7	CASSDRDSYEQYF	TGTGCCAGCAGCGACAGGGATAGCTACGAGCAGTACTTC
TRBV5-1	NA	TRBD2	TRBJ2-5	CASSRGLSSGQEETQYF	TGCGCCAGCAGCCGGGGGTTGTCTAGCGGGCAAGAGGAGACCCAGTACTTC
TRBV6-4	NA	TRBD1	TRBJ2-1	CASSPTGAVKNKQFF	TGTGCCAGCAGTCCTACAGGGGCAGTCAAAAACAAGCAGTTCTTC
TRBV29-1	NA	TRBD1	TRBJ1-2	CSVGTETGGVDGYTF	TGCAGCGTTGGTACCGAGACAGGGGGAGTAGATGGCTACACCTTC
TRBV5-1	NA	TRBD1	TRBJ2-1	CASSSGGAEFNEQFF	TGCGCCAGCAGCTCAGGGGGCGCCGAGTTCAATGAGCAGTTCTTC
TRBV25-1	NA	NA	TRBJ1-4	CASSEYRPRADSNEKLFF	TGTGCCAGCAGTGAATATCGCCCGAGGGCCGATAGTAATGAAAAACTGTTTTTT
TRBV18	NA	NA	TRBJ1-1	CASSPDGQFRAFF	TGTGCCAGCTCGCCTGACGGACAGTTTAGGGCTTTCTTT
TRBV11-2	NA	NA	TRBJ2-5	CASSTAGQPQETQYF	TGTGCCAGCAGCACCGCGGGACAGCCTCAAGAGACCCAGTACTTC
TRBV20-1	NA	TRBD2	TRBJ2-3	CSARTSGTQYF	TGCAGTGCTAGAACTAGCGGGACGCAGTATTTT
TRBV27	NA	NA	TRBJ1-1	CASSFTRVEQGKAFF	TGTGCCAGCAGTTTCACGCGAGTCGAACAGGGAAAGGCTTTCTTT
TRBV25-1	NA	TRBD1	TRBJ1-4	CASTRTGAGEKLFF	TGTGCCAGCACCCGGACAGGGGCCGGGGAAAAACTGTTTTTT
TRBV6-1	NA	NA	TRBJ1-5	CASRSGNQPQHF	TGTGCCAGCAGATCAGGTAATCAGCCCCAGCATTTT
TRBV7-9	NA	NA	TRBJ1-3	CASSLDRVNTIYF	TGTGCCAGCAGCTTAGACAGGGTTAACACCATATATTTT
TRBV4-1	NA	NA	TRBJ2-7	CASSQEQSTQGGRAYEQYF	TGCGCCAGCAGCCAAGAACAATCGACCCAAGGGGGGAGGGCCTACGAGCAGTACTTC
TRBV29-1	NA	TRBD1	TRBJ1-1	CSVDAGGMNTEAFF	TGCAGCGTTGACGCAGGGGGGATGAACACTGAAGCTTTCTTT
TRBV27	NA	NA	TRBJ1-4	CASKARTGEKLFF	TGTGCCAGCAAGGCACGGACGGGGGAAAAACTGTTTTTT
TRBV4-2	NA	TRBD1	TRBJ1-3	CASSQPRQGARGNTIYF	TGTGCCAGCAGCCAACCCCGACAGGGGGCGCGGGGAAACACCATATATTTT
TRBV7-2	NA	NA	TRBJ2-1	CASSLRGDEQFF	TGTGCCAGCAGCTTAAGGGGTGATGAGCAGTTCTTC
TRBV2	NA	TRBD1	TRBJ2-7	CASTGQGYNEQYF	TGTGCCAGCACGGGACAGGGTTACAACGAGCAGTACTTC
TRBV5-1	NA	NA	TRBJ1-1	CASSSMGGEIEAFF	TGCGCCAGCAGCTCCATGGGGGGTGAGATTGAAGCTTTCTTT
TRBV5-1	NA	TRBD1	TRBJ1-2	CASSMDRVEVSGYTF	TGCGCCAGCAGCATGGACAGGGTTGAAGTCTCGGGCTACACCTTC
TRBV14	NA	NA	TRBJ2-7	CASSQESGIGEQYF	TGTGCCAGCAGCCAAGAATCGGGGATCGGCGAGCAGTACTTC
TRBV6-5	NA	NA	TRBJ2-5	CASSPTSGSAETQYF	TGTGCCAGCAGTCCCACGTCGGGTTCTGCGGAGACCCAGTACTTC
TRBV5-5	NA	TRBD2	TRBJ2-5	CASSPTEGLAGRTQYF	TGTGCCAGCAGCCCGACAGAGGGACTAGCGGGGAGGACCCAGTACTTC
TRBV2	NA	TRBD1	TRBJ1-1	CASSDAGGANTEAFF	TGTGCCAGCAGTGACGCAGGGGGCGCAAACACTGAAGCTTTCTTT
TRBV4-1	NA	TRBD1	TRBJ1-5	CASSHTGTGDQPQHF	TGCGCCAGCAGCCATACCGGGACAGGGGATCAGCCCCAGCATTTT
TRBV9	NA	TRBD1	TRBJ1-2	CASSVVVTGGGSEYGYTF	TGTGCCAGCAGCGTAGTGGTGACAGGGGGCGGCTCAGAGTATGGCTACACCTTC